One and the same sample provided the 30 T cell receptor beta chains below, sequenced in a study of cytomegalovirus exposure and HLA in healthy donors. This PCR relied on a set of 60 Vbeta primers and 13 Jbeta primers. The repertoire was sequenced with immunoSEQ multiplex PCR; TCRdb's copy has only in-frame clones and lacks some. The sample contains tens of thousands of clones, around 78% of which appear only once. Sequenced material: PBMCs. These receptors all come from a man aged 50 to 59 in good health and CMV-seronegative.

The CDR3 nucleotides are TGTGCCTGGAGTGTAGGACAGGTCCCGACAGATACGCAGTATTTT. Encoded protein: CAWSVGQVPTDTQYF. V usage is TRBV30 and J usage is TRBJ2-3; 7 positions match TRBD1. There are 15 residues in the CDR3. Looked up from germline, CDR1 is GTSNPN and CDR2 is SVGIG (reference sequence). V shed 0 bases and J 3 bases; nucleotides not matched to a gene: 6.

This chain uses TRBV30 with TRBJ2-7; the D gene is possibly TRBD2 (6 bases). The CDR3 is 12 residues long. Germline CDR1 and CDR2: GTSNPN and SVGIG (reference sequence). Trimming stripped 4 bases from V and 4 bases from J, with 11 bases between. CDR3 in amino acids: CAWKLGGYEQYF. The CDR3 DNA follows: TGTGCCTGGAAACTAGGAGGGTACGAGCAGTACTTC.

This sequence joins TRBV6-5 and TRBJ1-2; no reliable D call. The CDR3 has 13 amino acids. With 2 bases removed from V and 6 bases from J, the gap between germline ends came to 10 bases. CDR1 is MNHEY and CDR2 is SVGAGI in the germline V gene. CDR3 in amino acids: CASSYANLNGYTF. The CDR3 coding sequence is TGTGCCAGCAGTTACGCGAATTTGAATGGCTACACCTTC.

The rearrangement links TRBV5-1 to TRBJ1-1, with TRBD1 identical over 8 bases. After removal of 0 bases from V and 4 bases from J, the junction contained 8 bases not matched to a gene. In germline, CDR1 is SGHRS, CDR2 YFSETQ. The CDR3 is made up of 16 amino acids. In DNA form, the CDR3 reads TGCGCCAGCAGCTTGGGCAGGGGGCTTGGGGGCACTGAAGCTTTCTTT. The encoded protein is CASSLGRGLGGTEAFF.

The chain carries TRBV30 and TRBJ1-1; no firm D call. CDR3 length equals 11 residues. V lost 0 bases and J lost 4, with 3 bases in between. The germline V gene encodes CDR1 GTSNPN and CDR2 SVGIG (reference sequence). The CDR3 loop reads CAWSVSTEAFF. DNA of the CDR3: TGTGCCTGGAGTGTTAGCACTGAAGCTTTCTTT.

This chain uses TRBV30 with TRBJ2-3, with D possibly TRBD2 on 6 matching bases. The germline V gene has CDR1 GTSNPN and CDR2 SVGIG (reference sequence). The CDR3 runs 14 residues. The ends were cut back, 3 bases at V and 4 bases at J, with 14 bases in the middle. The CDR3: CAWSGGATPDTQYF. CDR3 in DNA: TGTGCCTGGAGCGGGGGAGCTACCCCAGATACGCAGTATTTT.

V usage is TRBV2 and J usage is TRBJ2-1, with TRBD2 matching over 7 bases. The CDR3 loop spans 14 amino acids. J was trimmed by 6 bases and V by 2 bases; bases with no gene match: 4. CDR1 and CDR2 from the germline V gene are SNHLY and FYNNEI. In DNA form, the CDR3 reads TGTGCCAGCAGTGAAAGGCTAGCGGCCAATGAGCAGTTCTTC. Its protein product is CASSERLAANEQFF.

The chain links TRBV11-2 to TRBJ1-2; D uncertain. CDR1 and CDR2 from the germline V gene are SGHAT and FQNNGV. Trimming pared 2 bases from V and 4 bases from J, leaving 5 bases between. CDR3 length equals 12 residues. The CDR3 DNA is TGTGCCAGCAGCTTATCTGTCTATGGCTACACCTTC. Its translation: CASSLSVYGYTF.

This clone was seen more than once but under ten times. This chain uses TRBV4-3 with TRBJ1-1; TRBD1 might be the D (5 bases). The V end lost 0 bases, the J end lost 4 bases, and 12 bases lay between the germline ends. Germline V gene lookup returns CDR1 LGHNA and CDR2 YSLEER. This CDR3 comprises 15 residues. CDR3 loop: CASSQDRGGRTEAFF. CDR3 DNA sequence: TGCGCCAGCAGCCAAGATCGGGGGGGTCGCACTGAAGCTTTCTTT.

This clone was counted between two and nine times. The chain employs TRBV29-1 and TRBJ2-1; 8 nucleotides line up with TRBD2. The V segment lost 4 bases and the J segment 6 bases; nucleotides outside the gene matches: 11. The germline V gene encodes CDR1 SQVTM and CDR2 ANQGSEA. The CDR3 is 15 residues long. The CDR3 spells CSVVQRETHGNEQFF. CDR3 in DNA: TGCAGCGTTGTGCAGCGGGAGACCCACGGCAATGAGCAGTTCTTC.

The chain has TRBV28 and TRBJ2-7; TRBD1 is a possible D gene (5 bases). The V and J ends lost 7 bases and 0 bases respectively, with 13 bases between them. The V gene's germline CDR1 is MDHEN and CDR2 SYDVKM. The CDR3 spans 14 residues. Here the CDR3 reads CASTEDIRSYEQYF. The CDR3 coding sequence is TGTGCCAGCACCGAGGACATTCGCTCCTACGAGCAGTACTTC.

V and J are TRBV7-6 and TRBJ2-7, with a weak D call TRBD1 (5 bases). The CDR3 has 15 residues. Germline V gene lookup returns CDR1 SGHVS and CDR2 FNYEAQ. The ends were cut back, 0 bases at V and 0 bases at J, with 9 bases in the middle. The DNA for the CDR3 is TGTGCCAGCAGCTTAGCAGGGGCTAGCTCCTACGAGCAGTACTTC. Its protein is CASSLAGASSYEQYF.

The V gene is TRBV11-2, the J gene TRBJ1-2; possible D gene TRBD1, 6 bases. This CDR3 spans 13 amino acids. The germline gives CDR1 SGHAT, CDR2 FQNNGV. Trimming took 5 bases from V and 2 from J, leaving 9 bases between them. Here the CDR3 reads CASSPDRNYGYTF. The CDR3 nucleotides are TGTGCCAGCAGCCCGGACAGAAACTATGGCTACACCTTC. Full variable domain (missing parts from reference TRBV11-2 and TRBJ1-2): EAGVAQSPRYKIIEKRQSVAFWCNPISGHATLYWYQQILGQGPKLLIQFQNNGVVDDSQLPKDRFSAERLKGVDSTLKIQPAKLEDSAVYLCASSPDRNYGYTFGSGTRLTVV.

The sample holds a few counts of this clone. This sequence joins TRBV9 and TRBJ2-5, with 7 bases that match TRBD2. CDR3 size: 13 residues. The V segment lost 4 bases and the J segment 4 bases; nucleotides outside the gene matches: 4. The germline V gene encodes CDR1 SGDLS and CDR2 YYNGEE. CDR3 amino acids: CASSSGLGETQYF. CDR3 bases: TGTGCCAGCAGCTCCGGACTAGGAGAGACCCAGTACTTC. The whole variable domain, remainder taken from reference TRBV9 and TRBJ2-5, is DSGVTQTPKHLITATGQRVTLRCSPRSGDLSVYWYQQSLDQGLQFLIQYYNGEERAKGNILERFSAQQFPDLHSELNLSSLELGDSALYFCASSSGLGETQYFGPGTRLLVL.

The rearrangement links TRBV25-1 to TRBJ2-2; 7 bases agree with TRBD1. Trimming took 5 bases from V and 2 from J; bases not matched to a gene: 2. The CDR3 is 14 residues long. Germline V gene sequence: CDR1 MGHDK, CDR2 SYGVNS. The CDR3 reads CASSWDRNTGELFF. The CDR3 region has the DNA TGTGCCAGCAGTTGGGACAGAAACACCGGGGAGCTGTTTTTT. The full variable domain, its missing parts supplied by reference TRBV25-1 and TRBJ2-2, is EADIYQTPRYLVIGTGKKITLECSQTMGHDKMYWYQQDPGMELHLIHYSYGVNSTEKGDLSSESTVSRIRTEHFPLTLESARPSHTSQYLCASSWDRNTGELFFGEGSRLTVL.

The V call is TRBV18, the J call TRBJ2-4; unclear D gene. CDR3 size: 16 residues. V lost 3 bases and J 0 bases, leaving 12 bases between the germline ends. Per germline, CDR1 KGHSH and CDR2 LQKENI. CDR3 nucleotides: TGTGCCAGCTCACCGAGTAGCACCTTAGCCAAAAACATTCAGTACTTC. Protein product: CASSPSSTLAKNIQYF.

The genes are TRBV16 and TRBJ1-1, with unresolved D. The V end was cut by 0 bases, the J end by 1 base, with 6 bases between. Germline CDR1 reads KGHSY; CDR2 reads FQNENV. There are 14 residues in the CDR3. In nucleotides, the CDR3 is TGTGCCAGCAGCCAATCGTACGGGAACACTGAAGCTTTCTTT. It is translated as CASSQSYGNTEAFF.

In DNA form, the CDR3 reads TGTGCCAGCAGCCCTCTAGCGGGGGGCCTGGATACGCAGTATTTT. Protein: CASSPLAGGLDTQYF. This chain links TRBV4-2 with TRBJ2-3; 11 bases fit TRBD2. CDR1 is LGHNA, CDR2 YNFKEQ, per germline. J gave up 6 bases and V 4 bases, and 6 bases lay outside the gene matches. The CDR3 has 15 residues.

The chain recombines TRBV2 with TRBJ2-1; 10 bases fit TRBD2. V lost 8 bases, J lost 14 bases, and 18 bases stayed unmatched. The CDR3 contains 15 residues. Germline lookup yields CDR1 SNHLY and CDR2 FYNNEI. DNA of the CDR3: TGTGCCAGCCTAAAAGAAGACCTAGCGGGAGCCGTCGAGTTCTTC. Residues: CASLKEDLAGAVEFF.

The chain links TRBV4-2 to TRBJ1-2; the D gene is possibly TRBD1 (6 bases). Germline V CDR1 and CDR2: LGHNA, YNFKEQ. This CDR3 is 15 amino acids long. With 1 base removed from V and 2 bases from J, the gap between germline ends came to 11 bases. CDR3 amino acids: CASSQAQGTNYGYTF. CDR3 sequence (DNA): TGTGCCAGCAGCCAAGCGCAGGGGACCAACTATGGCTACACCTTC.

The chain recombines TRBV6-6 with TRBJ2-7; maybe TRBD1 (5 bases). V was cut by 2 bases and J by 3 bases, with 11 bases left in between. Germline CDR1 and CDR2: MNHNY and SVGAGI (reference sequence). This CDR3 has 14 residues. CDR3 in amino acids: CASSYAAGFYEQYF. Written as DNA, the CDR3 is TGTGCCAGCAGTTACGCGGCAGGGTTCTACGAGCAGTACTTC.

The chain employs TRBV14 and TRBJ1-1, with unresolved D. The germline gives CDR1 SGHDN, CDR2 FVKESK. The CDR3 runs 15 residues. Trimming pared 4 bases from V and 3 bases from J, leaving 15 bases between. The CDR3 DNA follows: TGTGCCAGCAGCCCACAGACAAGGTGGGACACTGAAGCTTTCTTT. Its protein is CASSPQTRWDTEAFF.

This chain joins TRBV5-6 and TRBJ2-1; D is unresolved. Between the trimmed V and J ends, which lost 7 bases and 9 bases, there was a span of 11 bases. Germline lookup yields CDR1 SGHDT and CDR2 YYEEEE. The CDR3 has 11 amino acids. DNA for the CDR3: TGTGCCAGCGGCCGGCGCGGTGAGCAGTTCTTC. Residues: CASGRRGEQFF.

J is TRBJ2-7 and V is TRBV25-1, with TRBD2 as a possible D gene (6 bases). The germline CDR1 and CDR2 sequences are MGHDK and SYGVNS. The CDR3 has 13 amino acids. Trimming took 2 bases from V and 4 from J, leaving 9 bases between them. CDR3 nucleotides: TGTGCCAGCAGTGAACAGGCGGGATACGAGCAGTACTTC. This gives the protein CASSEQAGYEQYF.

V gene TRBV5-8 combines with J gene TRBJ1-1; 8 nucleotides align to TRBD1. With V trimmed by 4 bases and J by 3 bases, 11 bases remained unmatched. Per the germline V gene, CDR1 is SGHTS and CDR2 is YDEGEE. This CDR3 has 16 amino acids. The CDR3 DNA sequence: TGTGCCAGCAGCCCAAGACAGGGGACGGCGTACACTGAAGCTTTCTTT. Encoded protein: CASSPRQGTAYTEAFF.

V gene TRBV15 combines with J gene TRBJ2-5; the match to TRBD1 covers 7 bases. The ends lost 1 base at V and 0 bases at J; junction bases unmatched: 5. The CDR3 is 16 residues long. From germline, CDR1 is LNHNV and CDR2 YYDKDF (reference sequence). Written as DNA, the CDR3 is TGTGCCACCAGCAGAGCATGGGGACAGTACCAAGAGACCCAGTACTTC. Protein product: CATSRAWGQYQETQYF. The whole variable domain, filled in from reference TRBV15 and TRBJ2-5, reads DAMVIQNPRYQVTQFGKPVTLSCSQTLNHNVMYWYQQKSSQAPKLLFHYYDKDFNNEADTPDNFQSRRPNTSFCFLDIRSPGLGDTAMYLCATSRAWGQYQETQYFGPGTRLLVL.

The V gene is TRBV6-5, the J gene TRBJ2-3, with a weak D call TRBD1 (6 bases). Germline V gene lookup returns CDR1 MNHEY and CDR2 SVGAGI. This CDR3 is built from 14 residues. The germline V and J ends were trimmed by 2 bases and 2 bases, with 8 bases remaining between them. Written as DNA, the CDR3 is TGTGCCAGCAGTTACAGGGGGATCACAGATACGCAGTATTTT. It translates to CASSYRGITDTQYF.

J is TRBJ2-5 and V is TRBV5-1; D ambiguous. This CDR3 spans 13 amino acids. V was clipped by 1 base and J by 4 bases, with 8 bases between them. Germline V gives CDR1 SGHRS, CDR2 YFSETQ. CDR3 in amino acids: CASSLPGGETQYF. In nucleotides, the CDR3 is TGCGCCAGCAGCTTGCCCGGTGGAGAGACCCAGTACTTC.

The chain carries TRBV7-9 and TRBJ2-7; D might be TRBD1 (5 bases). The CDR3 has 14 residues. CDR1 is SEHNR, CDR2 FQNEAQ, per germline (reference sequence). Between the trimmed V and J ends, which lost 1 base and 4 bases, there was a span of 11 bases. In nucleotides, the CDR3 is TGTGCCAGCAGCTTAGGGGGCCCTATATACGAGCAGTACTTC. Its protein is CASSLGGPIYEQYF.

V usage is TRBV29-1 and J usage is TRBJ2-1, with TRBD2 identical over 12 bases. Germline CDR1 reads SQVTM; CDR2 reads ANQGSEA. Losses at the gene ends were 6 bases for V and 0 bases for J; bases not matched to a gene: 0. This CDR3 is 14 amino acids long. Here the CDR3 DNA reads TGCAGCGTGACTAGCGGGAGCTCCTACAATGAGCAGTTCTTC. Its translation: CSVTSGSSYNEQFF.